These T cell receptor beta chains were read from a single sample in a study of T-cell reconstitution after alpha-beta-depleted transplantation in children. TCRdb re-called the PCR reads through MiXCR, storing one row per CDR3 protein. Found here are about 500,000 distinct CDR3 sequences, more than 9.5% of them singletons; the top ten hold around 15%. Specimen: PBMCs, mostly from graft donor cells, collected 180 days after TCRalphabeta/CD19-depleted stem cell transplant. These receptors all come from a female patient between 2 and 10 years old who had a stem cell transplant for aplastic anemia, so the T cells may come from the graft donor. Each CDR3 is given without its conserved first and last residue.

V gene	J gene	CDR3 protein
TRBV4-3	TRBJ2-1	ASSQVLLSGTLNEQF
TRBV11-2	TRBJ2-1	ASSLYEAYRNEQF
TRBV11-2	TRBJ2-1	ASSLQPTSVYDEQF
TRBV6-1	TRBJ2-2	ASTQAGGSGELF
TRBV12-3/TRBV12-4	TRBJ1-1	ASSTGIRTTEAF
TRBV7-9	TRBJ1-2	ASSLVGRGYT
TRBV5-1	TRBJ1-1	ASSYTLNTEAF
TRBV28	TRBJ1-1	ASSRGYRVGNTEAF
TRBV9	TRBJ2-3	ASSGASGRPADTQY
TRBV20-1	TRBJ2-3	SAPAGGRGTDTQY
TRBV10-3	TRBJ2-7	AISESWDRNEQY
TRBV5-5	TRBJ2-3	ASSTPPQGWRTDTQY
TRBV12-3/TRBV12-4	TRBJ2-3	ASSFGDGTDTQY
TRBV20-1	TRBJ2-2	SARKGGSNTGELF
TRBV28	TRBJ2-7	ASSPPAGKADEQY
TRBV10-3	TRBJ2-5	AIGGLEEETQY
TRBV28	TRBJ1-2	AGGKTNYGYT
TRBV3-1	TRBJ1-1	ASSQRAAGAF
TRBV7-2	TRBJ2-3	ASSFWGRAGTDTQY
TRBV6-4	TRBJ1-1	ASSVDRGTEAF
TRBV27	TRBJ2-5	ASTTNPTSGRETQY
TRBV7-9	TRBJ1-4	ASSLVGRGGDEKLF
TRBV5-1	TRBJ1-5	ASSLGDRPNQPQH
TRBV7-2	TRBJ2-5	ASSGQGIQETQY
TRBV7-6	TRBJ1-5	ASSFSTGGQPQH
TRBV6-2/TRBV6-3	TRBJ2-2	ASSYPQTGELF
TRBV6-1	TRBJ2-1	ASSPGTGLTYNEQF
TRBV7-2	TRBJ1-1	ASSDRGRGTDAF
TRBV7-3	TRBJ2-2	ASSLAGRASSGELF
TRBV10-3	TRBJ2-7	AISERASGDSSYEQY
TRBV5-1	TRBJ2-1	ASSLVYGSADEQF
TRBV13	TRBJ2-3	ASTHQGLSDTQY
TRBV29-1	TRBJ2-7	SVAPGQGRYEQY
TRBV7-2	TRBJ2-7	ASSLAESYEQY
TRBV5-6	TRBJ2-5	ASSRRLAVETQY
TRBV7-2	TRBJ1-2	ASSLVGSGGFYGYT
TRBV25-1	TRBJ2-1	ASSARNGQF
TRBV28	TRBJ2-1	ASSSVETTSSYNEQF
TRBV7-8	TRBJ2-3	ASSLWSRLAGVADTQY